A single sample is the source of the 12 T cell receptor beta chains below, sequenced in a study of shared clonotypes between healthy human individuals. Using immunoSEQ multiplex PCR, the repertoire was profiled, and TCRdb retains in-frame clones only, with some absent. The sample shows 2.3 million or so clones, over 90% of them seen only once. The specimen sequenced was naive CD4+ T cells from PBMCs. Subset specified: CD45RA+ positively selected. These receptors were taken from a young man in good health. Some clones in this sample may be carry-over from other donors' samples.

This clone has just one count. The CDR3 region has the DNA TGTGCCAGTAGTATAGATGGGACATCCCCCACCTACGAGCAGTACTTC. Protein product: CASSIDGTSPTYEQYF. The chain uses TRBV19 and TRBJ2-7; D may be TRBD1 (6 bases). With 0 bases removed from V and 2 bases from J, the gap between germline ends came to 14 bases. Germline CDR1 reads LNHDA; CDR2 reads SQIVND (reference sequence). The CDR3 is made up of 16 amino acids. Based on the CDR3 plus reference TRBV19 and TRBJ2-7, the full variable domain is DGGITQSPKYLFRKEGQNVTLSCEQNLNHDAMYWYRQDPGQGLRLIYYSQIVNDFQKGDIAEGYSVSREKKESFPLTVTSAQKNPTAFYLCASSIDGTSPTYEQYFGPGTRLTVT.

CDR3 coding DNA: TGCAGCGTTTCAGTCCTAGCCAAAAACATTCAGTACTTC. It yields the protein CSVSVLAKNIQYF. The chain has TRBV29-1 and TRBJ2-4; D is ambiguous. Germline CDR1 is SQVTM and CDR2 is ANQGSEA. The CDR3 is 13 residues long. Trimming pared 5 bases from V and 0 bases from J, leaving 8 bases between.

The chain links TRBV30 to TRBJ1-3; D gene uncertain. The ends were cut back, 3 bases at V and 0 bases at J, with 9 bases in the middle. Germline V gives CDR1 GTSNPN, CDR2 SVGIG (reference sequence). This CDR3 is 14 amino acids long. In DNA, the CDR3 is TGTGCCTGGAGCCTTATTTACTCTGGAAACACCATATATTTT. This sequence encodes CAWSLIYSGNTIYF.

This chain links TRBV2 with TRBJ2-7; 8 nucleotides agree with TRBD1. This CDR3 contains 13 residues. Germline V CDR1 and CDR2: SNHLY, FYNNEI. Losses at the gene ends were 8 bases for V and 0 bases for J; bases not matched to a gene: 3. The DNA of the CDR3 is TGTGCCAGCGTTACAGGGGGCTCCTACGAGCAGTACTTC. It specifies CASVTGGSYEQYF.

Worth noting for this clone: Other nucleotide sequences from this sample produce the same CDR3. V gene TRBV5-1 combines with J gene TRBJ2-7; 10 bases are a match to TRBD2. CDR1 is SGHRS and CDR2 is YFSETQ in the germline V gene. The ends lost 1 base at V and 7 bases at J; junction bases unmatched: 8. The CDR3 spans 15 residues. The DNA of the CDR3 is TGCGCCAGCAGCTTGCCAGCGGGAGGGCCGAGTGAGCAGTACTTC. Its translation: CASSLPAGGPSEQYF.

The chain recombines TRBV25-1 with TRBJ2-7; 7 bases map to TRBD2. V lost 4 bases and J lost 4; bases outside the gene matches: 7. From germline, CDR1 is MGHDK and CDR2 SYGVNS. This CDR3 spans 14 amino acids. The CDR3 bases are TGTGCCAGCAGTGGGGGGAGGGCCGGTTACGAGCAGTACTTC. Translating it yields CASSGGRAGYEQYF.

The chain links TRBV5-1 to TRBJ1-1, with D perhaps matching TRBD1 (6 bases). V lost 4 bases to trimming and J lost 6 bases, with 19 bases between them. This CDR3 contains 15 residues. Germline V lookup: CDR1 SGHRS, CDR2 YFSETQ. As DNA, the CDR3 is TGCGCCAGCAGCCCCGTGGCGTTAGGGGGGGCTGAAGCTTTCTTT. Its translation is CASSPVALGGAEAFF.

The V and J genes are TRBV7-9 and TRBJ2-5; tentatively, D is TRBD2 (6 bases). CDR1 and CDR2 (germline): SEHNR, FQNEAQ (reference sequence). This CDR3 is built from 15 residues. Trimming stripped 1 base from V and 5 bases from J, with 14 bases between. The CDR3 here is CASSLELAPGETQYF. Here the CDR3 DNA reads TGTGCCAGCAGCTTAGAACTAGCACCCGGGGAGACCCAGTACTTC.

This clone was seen more than once but under ten times. The chain recombines TRBV28 with TRBJ1-4; the D gene is possibly TRBD1 (5 bases). The CDR3 consists of 12 residues. V lost 7 bases to trimming and J lost 7 bases, with 10 bases between them. Germline values: CDR1 MDHEN, CDR2 SYDVKM. Written as DNA, the CDR3 is TGTGCCAGCACCGGGGGAATTGAAAAACTGTTTTTT. As protein: CASTGGIEKLFF. Based on the CDR3 plus reference TRBV28 and TRBJ1-4, the full variable domain is DVKVTQSSRYLVKRTGEKVFLECVQDMDHENMFWYRQDPGLGLRLIYFSYDVKMKEKGDIPEGYSVSREKKERFSLILESASTNQTSMYLCASTGGIEKLFFGSGTQLSVL.

V and J are TRBV29-1 and TRBJ2-5; D may be TRBD1 (5 bases). Judging by the DNA end, TRBJ2-7 fits better; the J call may be wrong. CDR3 length: 12 residues. Per the germline V gene, CDR1 is SQVTM and CDR2 is ANQGSEA. The CDR3 bases are TGCAGCGGGGCGACAGATAGCTACGAGCAGTACTTC. Translated: CSGATDSYEQYF.

The CDR3, as DNA: TGTGCCAGCAGCTCGGGACTAGCGGGAGTCGAGGAGCAGTACTTC. Translating gives CASSSGLAGVEEQYF. The chain carries TRBV11-3 and TRBJ2-7, with 14 bases aligning to TRBD2. The CDR3 runs to 15 residues. With V trimmed by 4 bases and J by 7 bases, 6 bases remained unmatched. Germline values: CDR1 SGHNT, CDR2 YENEEA.

The chain couples TRBV5-4 to TRBJ1-2; possible D gene TRBD1, 6 bases. CDR3 length: 16 residues. The ends were cut back, 5 bases at V and 2 bases at J, with 19 bases in the middle. The germline CDR1 and CDR2 sequences are SGHNT and YYREEE (reference sequence). The CDR3 loop is CASSVTGGTLNYGYTF. In DNA, the CDR3 is TGTGCCAGCAGTGTGACCGGCGGGACATTAAACTATGGCTACACCTTC.